The T cell receptor (beta chain) under discussion was sequenced for a study of T cell responses to AZD1222 COVID-19 vaccine. Study-level findings and limits: Scientists sampled the repertoires only once the peak T cell response had passed. Reports indicate that nearly half of spike-specific TCRs are directed at unmutated variant regions. A mostly white British donor set with more females was recruited, and clonal diversity was possibly underestimated.

The method was immunoSEQ multiplex PCR; TCRdb's version includes in-frame clones alone and lacks a portion of them. The table shows 110,000 or so clones, with 88% occurring only once. The sample holds one count of this clone. Its specificity is unknown. Trimming removed 4 bases from V and 9 bases from J, with 13 bases in between. The CDR3 is made up of 13 amino acids. Germline CDR1 LNHDA, CDR2 SQIVND (reference sequence). The chain couples TRBV19 to TRBJ2-1; TRBD1 is a possible D gene (6 bases). Sequencing was performed on peripheral blood, taken 28 days after the second AZD1222 dose. The clonotype comes from an adult who received the AZD1222 COVID-19 vaccine. This CDR3 reads CASSTNRVSEQFF. CDR3 sequence (DNA): TGTGCCAGTAGTACCAACAGGGTTAGTGAGCAGTTCTTC.